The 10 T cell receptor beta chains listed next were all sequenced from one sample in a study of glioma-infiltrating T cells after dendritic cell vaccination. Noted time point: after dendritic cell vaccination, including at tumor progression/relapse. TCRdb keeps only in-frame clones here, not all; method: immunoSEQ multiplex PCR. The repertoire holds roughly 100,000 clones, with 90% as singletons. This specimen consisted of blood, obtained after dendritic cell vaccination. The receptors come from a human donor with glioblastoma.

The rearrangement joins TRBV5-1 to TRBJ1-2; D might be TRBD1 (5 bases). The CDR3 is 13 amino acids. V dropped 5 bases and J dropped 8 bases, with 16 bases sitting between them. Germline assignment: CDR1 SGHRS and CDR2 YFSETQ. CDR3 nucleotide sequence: TGCGCCAGCAGGGTCGAAGGGGCCGGGGGCTACACCTTC. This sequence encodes CASRVEGAGGYTF.

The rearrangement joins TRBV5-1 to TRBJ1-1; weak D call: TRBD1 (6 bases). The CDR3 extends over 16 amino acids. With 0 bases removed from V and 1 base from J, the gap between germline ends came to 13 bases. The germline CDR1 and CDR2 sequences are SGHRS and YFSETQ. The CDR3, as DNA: TGCGCCAGCAGCTTGGGTTGGGGACAAGGGAACACTGAAGCTTTCTTT. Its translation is CASSLGWGQGNTEAFF.

CDR3 coding DNA: TGTGCCAGCAGTTACAGCAGGGTTAACACTGAAGCTTTCTTT. It translates to CASSYSRVNTEAFF. The chain is built from TRBV6-5 and TRBJ1-1; D perhaps matches TRBD1 (5 bases). This CDR3 is 14 amino acids long. V was cut by 2 bases and J by 2 bases, with 9 bases left in between. Germline V gene sequence: CDR1 MNHEY, CDR2 SVGAGI.

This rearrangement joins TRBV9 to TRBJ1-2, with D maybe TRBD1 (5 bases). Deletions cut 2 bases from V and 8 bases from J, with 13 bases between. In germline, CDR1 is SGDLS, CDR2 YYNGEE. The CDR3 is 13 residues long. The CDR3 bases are TGTGCCAGCAGCGTGACAGAATCGGGCGGCTACACCTTC. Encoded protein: CASSVTESGGYTF. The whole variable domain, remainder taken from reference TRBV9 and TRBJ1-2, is DSGVTQTPKHLITATGQRVTLRCSPRSGDLSVYWYQQSLDQGLQFLIQYYNGEERAKGNILERFSAQQFPDLHSELNLSSLELGDSALYFCASSVTESGGYTFGSGTRLTVV.

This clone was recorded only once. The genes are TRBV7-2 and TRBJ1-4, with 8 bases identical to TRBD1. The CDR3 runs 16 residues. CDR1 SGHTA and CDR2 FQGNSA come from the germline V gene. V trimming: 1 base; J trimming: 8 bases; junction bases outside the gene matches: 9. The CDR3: CASSLGAWTGSEKLFF. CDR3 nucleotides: TGTGCCAGCAGCTTAGGCGCCTGGACAGGGAGCGAAAAACTGTTTTTT.

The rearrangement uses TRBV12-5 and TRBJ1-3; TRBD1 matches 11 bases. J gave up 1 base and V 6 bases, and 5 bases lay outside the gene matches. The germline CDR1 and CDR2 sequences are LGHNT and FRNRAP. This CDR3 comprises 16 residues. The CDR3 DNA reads TGTGCTAGTGGAACCGGGACAGGGGGATCTGGAAACACCATATATTTT. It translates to CASGTGTGGSGNTIYF.

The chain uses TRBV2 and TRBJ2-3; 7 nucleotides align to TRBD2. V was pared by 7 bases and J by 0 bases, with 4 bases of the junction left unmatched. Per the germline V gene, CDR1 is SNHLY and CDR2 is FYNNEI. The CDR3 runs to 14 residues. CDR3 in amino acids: CASTWRGSTDTQYF. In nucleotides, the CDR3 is TGTGCCAGCACCTGGCGGGGGAGCACAGATACGCAGTATTTT.

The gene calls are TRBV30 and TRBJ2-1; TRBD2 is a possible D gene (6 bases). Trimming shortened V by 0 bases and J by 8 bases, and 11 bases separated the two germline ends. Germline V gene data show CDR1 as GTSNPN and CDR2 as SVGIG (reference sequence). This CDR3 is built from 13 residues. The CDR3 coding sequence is TGTGCCTGGAGTGTCCGGAGGGCCGATGAGCAGTTCTTC. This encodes CAWSVRRADEQFF.

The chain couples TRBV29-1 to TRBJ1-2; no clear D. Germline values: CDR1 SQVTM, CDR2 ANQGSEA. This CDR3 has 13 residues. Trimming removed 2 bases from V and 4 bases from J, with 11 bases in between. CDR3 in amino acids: CSVEYARGYGYTF. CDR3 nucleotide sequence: TGCAGCGTTGAATACGCCCGGGGCTATGGCTACACCTTC.

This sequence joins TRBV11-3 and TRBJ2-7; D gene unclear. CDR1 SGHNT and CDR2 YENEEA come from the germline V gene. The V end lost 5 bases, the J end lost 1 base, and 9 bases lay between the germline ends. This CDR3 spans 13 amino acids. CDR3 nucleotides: TGTGCCAGCAGCCCAACTCATTCCTACGAGCAGTACTTC. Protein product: CASSPTHSYEQYF.